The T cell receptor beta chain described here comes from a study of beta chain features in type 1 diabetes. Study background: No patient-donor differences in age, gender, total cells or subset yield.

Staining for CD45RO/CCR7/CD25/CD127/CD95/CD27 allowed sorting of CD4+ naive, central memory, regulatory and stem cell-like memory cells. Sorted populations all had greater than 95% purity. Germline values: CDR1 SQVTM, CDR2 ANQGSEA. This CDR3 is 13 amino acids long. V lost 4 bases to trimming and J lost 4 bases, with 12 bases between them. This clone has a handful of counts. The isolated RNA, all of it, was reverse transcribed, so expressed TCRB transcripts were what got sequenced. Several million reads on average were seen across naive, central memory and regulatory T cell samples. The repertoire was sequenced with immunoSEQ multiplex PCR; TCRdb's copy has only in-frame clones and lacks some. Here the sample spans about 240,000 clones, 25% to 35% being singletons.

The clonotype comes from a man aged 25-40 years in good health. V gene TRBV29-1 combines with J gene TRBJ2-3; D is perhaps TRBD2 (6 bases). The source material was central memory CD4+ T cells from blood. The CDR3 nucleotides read TGCAGCGTTGGAGCTAGCGTCCCAGATACGCAGTATTTT. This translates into CSVGASVPDTQYF.